This T cell receptor (beta chain) is from a study of T-cell memory formation after mild COVID-19. The germline V gene has CDR1 SGDLS and CDR2 YYNGEE. Germline trimming cut 4 bases from V and 7 bases from J; bases unmatched to any gene: 14. CDR3 length equals 17 residues. Each CDR3 protein is one row after TCRdb ran MiXCR on the 5' RACE reads. Among tens of thousands of distinct CDR3 sequences, around 15% were seen once, and the ten largest hold about two fifths. Study-wide results and caveats: Contracting CD8+ clones were enriched in EMRA, CD4+ mainly in CM and EM. Memory sampled before infection contained some responding clones, suggesting cross-reactive memory joined. Clones that contracted from day 15 to 85 had balanced CD4/CD8; later expanders were CD4+ biased.

On this clonotype: The antigen remains undetermined.

The chain carries TRBV9 and TRBJ2-2, with 9 bases that match TRBD2. The TCR was taken from a young man who had mild COVID-19 (a few samples of this study predate the infection). Cell type and time point are not known. What was sequenced was PBMCs or a T cell subset sorted from them (not recorded which). CDR3: CASSFPRSGGVVGELFF. The CDR3 DNA reads as TGTGCCAGCAGCTTTCCCCGTAGCGGGGGTGTCGTCGGGGAGCTGTTTTTT. Together with reference TRBV9 and TRBJ2-2, the CDR3 gives the full variable domain: DSGVTQTPKHLITATGQRVTLRCSPRSGDLSVYWYQQSLDQGLQFLIQYYNGEERAKGNILERFSAQQFPDLHSELNLSSLELGDSALYFCASSFPRSGGVVGELFFGEGSRLTVL.